A selection of T cell receptor beta chains follows, all from one sample in a study of T cell changes during pregnancy in multiple sclerosis. Sequencing was performed with immunoSEQ multiplex PCR; in TCRdb, only in-frame clones are kept and a portion is missing. Here the sample spans roughly 84,000 clones, about 93% being singletons. Specimen: peripheral blood, collected in the third trimester of pregnancy. The receptors shown here come from a female donor in good health, enrolled as a control in a pregnancy study. CDR3s include the opening cysteine and the closing phenylalanine or tryptophan. The order of the fields is D gene, clone size, V gene, J gene, CDR3 DNA, CDR3 protein. D genes are given only for firm matches. Expanded clones get a size class; other rows say once, few or many, or leave the size out.

TRBD1,.,TRBV2,TRBJ2-2,TGTGCCAGCAGTGAGACAATCAGGGGGCCCACCGGGGAGCTGTTTTTT,CASSETIRGPTGELFF
.,.,TRBV19,TRBJ2-1,TGTGCCAGTAGTGGTAACGGCCTAGGAAGGTATCTGTTCTTC,CASSGNGLGRYLFF
TRBD1,.,TRBV5-1,TRBJ2-7,TGCGCCAGCAGCTTGGCACAGGGGGCCCGCGAGCAGTACTTC,CASSLAQGAREQYF
TRBD1,.,TRBV6-1,TRBJ2-1,TGTGCCAGCAGTAACCGGGACAGCTCCTACAATGAGCAGTTCTTC,CASSNRDSSYNEQFF
TRBD2,.,TRBV29-1,TRBJ2-2,TGCAGCGTTGAACTACTAGCGGGCCAGGGGGAGCTGTTTTTT,CSVELLAGQGELFF
TRBD1,.,TRBV5-1,TRBJ2-2,TGCGCCAGCAGCCATACCGGGACAGTTAACACCGGGGAGCTGTTTTTT,CASSHTGTVNTGELFF
TRBD1,.,TRBV11-2,TRBJ2-7,TGTGCCAGCAGCATTCTTCGGGACAGCAACTACGAGCAGTACTTC,CASSILRDSNYEQYF
TRBD2,.,TRBV7-6,TRBJ2-7,TGTGCCAGTAGAAGCGGGAGGGACGGTAACGAGCAGTACTTC,CASRSGRDGNEQYF
.,.,TRBV19,TRBJ1-5,TGTGCCAGTAGTACGCAGGGACAATTTAGCAATCAGCCCCAGCATTTT,CASSTQGQFSNQPQHF
TRBD1,.,TRBV29-1,TRBJ2-1,TGCAGCGCCAAGGGACAGGGGAATGAGCAGTTCTTC,CSAKGQGNEQFF
.,.,TRBV15,TRBJ2-2,TGTGCCACCAGCCCGGGGTGGGACACTCGCACCGGGGAGCTGTTTTTT,CATSPGWDTRTGELFF
.,once,TRBV19,TRBJ2-7,TGTGCCAGTAGTATTTCGGCGGACTACGAGCAGTACTTC,CASSISADYEQYF
.,.,TRBV28,TRBJ1-5,TGTGCCAGCAGGCCGACAGGACGTAATCAGCCCCAGCATTTT,CASRPTGRNQPQHF
TRBD2,.,TRBV2,TRBJ2-2,TGTGCCAGCGGACTAGCGGGAACGACCGGGGAGCTGTTTTTT,CASGLAGTTGELFF
TRBD1,.,TRBV19,TRBJ2-7,TGTGCCAGTAGTACCCACTTCTCACAGGGGGCGGCAGCCCGAGGTGAGCAGTACTTC,CASSTHFSQGAAARGEQYF
TRBD1,.,TRBV5-4,TRBJ2-1,TGTGCCAGCAGCCGACCGGGACAGGGGAGTGAGGAGCAGTTCTTC,CASSRPGQGSEEQFF
.,.,TRBV7-8,TRBJ1-5,TGTGCCAGCAGCTTAGCAGGGGCCCCTAATCAGCCCCAGCATTTT,CASSLAGAPNQPQHF
TRBD2,.,TRBV6-5,TRBJ2-1,TGTGCCAGCAGTAGGGGACTAGGATCCCATGAGCAGTTCTTC,CASSRGLGSHEQFF
.,.,TRBV7-9,TRBJ2-7,TGTGCCAGCAGCCAGATTAGGACGGGAAGCTCCTACGAGCAGTACTTC,CASSQIRTGSSYEQYF
.,.,TRBV6-5,TRBJ1-2,TGTGCCAGCAGTTACCAGGGCCCGGGGGGAGGCTACACCTTC,CASSYQGPGGGYTF